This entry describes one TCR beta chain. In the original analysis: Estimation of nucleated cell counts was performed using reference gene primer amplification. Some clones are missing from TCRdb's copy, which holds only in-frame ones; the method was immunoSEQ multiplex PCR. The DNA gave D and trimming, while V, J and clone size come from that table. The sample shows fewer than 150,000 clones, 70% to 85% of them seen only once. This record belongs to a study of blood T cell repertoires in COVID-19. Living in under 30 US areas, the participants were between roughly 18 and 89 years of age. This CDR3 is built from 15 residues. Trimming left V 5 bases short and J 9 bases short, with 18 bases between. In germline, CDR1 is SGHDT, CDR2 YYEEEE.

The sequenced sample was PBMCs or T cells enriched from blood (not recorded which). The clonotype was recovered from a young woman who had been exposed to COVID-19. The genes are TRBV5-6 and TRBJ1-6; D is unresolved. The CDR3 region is CASRLLRVETSPLHF. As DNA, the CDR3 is TGTGCCAGCAGACTACTGAGGGTAGAGACTTCACCCCTCCACTTT.